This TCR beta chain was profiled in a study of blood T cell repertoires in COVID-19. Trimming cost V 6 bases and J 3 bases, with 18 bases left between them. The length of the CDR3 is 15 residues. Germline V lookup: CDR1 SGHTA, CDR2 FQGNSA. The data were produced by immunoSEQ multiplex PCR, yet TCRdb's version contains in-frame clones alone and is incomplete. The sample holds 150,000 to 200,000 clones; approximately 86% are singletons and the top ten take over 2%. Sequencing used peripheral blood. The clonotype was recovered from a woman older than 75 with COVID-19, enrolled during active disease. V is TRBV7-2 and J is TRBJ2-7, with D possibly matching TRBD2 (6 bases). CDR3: CASSFGGSGSYEQYF. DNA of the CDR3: TGTGCCAGCAGTTTTGGAGGGTCTGGTAGCTACGAGCAGTACTTC.